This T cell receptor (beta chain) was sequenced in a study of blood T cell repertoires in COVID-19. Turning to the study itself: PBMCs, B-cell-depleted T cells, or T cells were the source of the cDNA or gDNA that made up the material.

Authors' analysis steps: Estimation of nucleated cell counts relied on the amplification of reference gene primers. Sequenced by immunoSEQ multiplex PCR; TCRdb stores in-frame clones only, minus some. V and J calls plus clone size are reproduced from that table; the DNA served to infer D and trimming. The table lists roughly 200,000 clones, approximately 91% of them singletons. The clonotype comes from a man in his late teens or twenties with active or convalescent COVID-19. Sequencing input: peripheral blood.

The DNA of the CDR3 is TGTGCCAGTAGTATTCCGACAGGGGGAAACGGCTACACCTTC. Translated, it gives CASSIPTGGNGYTF. The chain recombines TRBV19 with TRBJ1-2; 9 bases fit TRBD1. Trimming removed 3 bases from V and 8 bases from J; junction bases left unmatched: 7. The germline CDR1 and CDR2 sequences are LNHDA and SQIVND (reference sequence). The CDR3 sequence is 14 residues long.